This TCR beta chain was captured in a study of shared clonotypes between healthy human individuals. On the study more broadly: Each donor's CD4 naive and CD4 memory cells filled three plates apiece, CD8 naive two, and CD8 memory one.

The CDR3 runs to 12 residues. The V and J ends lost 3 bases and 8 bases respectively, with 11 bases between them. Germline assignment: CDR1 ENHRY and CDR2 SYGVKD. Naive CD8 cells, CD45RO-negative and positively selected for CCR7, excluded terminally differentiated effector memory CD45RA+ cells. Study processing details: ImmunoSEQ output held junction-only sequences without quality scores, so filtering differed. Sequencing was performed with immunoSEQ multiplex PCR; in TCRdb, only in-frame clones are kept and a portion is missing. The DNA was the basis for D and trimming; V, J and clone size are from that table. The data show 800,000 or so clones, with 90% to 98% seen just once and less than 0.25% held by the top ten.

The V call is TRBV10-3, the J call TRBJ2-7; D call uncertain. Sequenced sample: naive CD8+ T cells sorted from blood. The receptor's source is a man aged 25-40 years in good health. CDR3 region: CAISEALRKQYF. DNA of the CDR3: TGTGCCATCAGTGAAGCTTTAAGAAAGCAGTACTTC.